This entry describes one TCR beta chain. Original handling: Nucleated cell counts were estimated from reference gene primer amplification. TCRdb keeps only in-frame clones here, not all; method: immunoSEQ multiplex PCR. V and J calls and clone size are those listed in that table; D and trimming were worked out from the DNA. The sample records 270,000 or so clones, over 85% being singletons. Patients in Seattle were enrolled during active infection, then followed longitudinally. The data derive from a study of blood T cell repertoires in COVID-19. V lost 4 bases to trimming and J lost 8 bases; unmatched junction nucleotides: 4. The CDR3 covers 13 residues. CDR1 and CDR2 from the germline V gene are WNHNN and SYGVQD (reference sequence).

V gene TRBV10-1 combines with J gene TRBJ2-1; TRBD2 matches at 8 bases. This TCR derives from a woman aged 25 to 45 with COVID-19, enrolled during active disease. The sample was peripheral blood. CDR3 residues: CASSVQAGDEQFF. The CDR3 region has the DNA TGCGCCAGCAGTGTTCAAGCGGGGGATGAGCAGTTCTTC.